Shown below are 32 T cell receptor beta chains from a single sample sequenced in a study of blood T cell repertoires in COVID-19. TCRdb's copy holds only in-frame clones and misses some; the assay was immunoSEQ multiplex PCR. This sample has 200,000 or so clones, with over 80% found just once. The sequenced material came from peripheral blood. Receptor source: a human donor in a cohort sampled during active COVID-19.

V gene TRBV6-5 combines with J gene TRBJ2-1, with D maybe TRBD2 (6 bases). V dropped 2 bases and J dropped 4 bases, with 12 bases sitting between them. The length of the CDR3 is 15 residues. Germline-derived CDR1 and CDR2 are MNHEY and SVGAGI. CDR3 nucleotide sequence: TGTGCCAGCAGTTACGAACTAGCAAAATACAATGAGCAGTTCTTC. Translated, it gives CASSYELAKYNEQFF.

The chain employs TRBV7-9 and TRBJ2-1; 11 nucleotides agree with TRBD1. The CDR3 has 13 amino acids. The germline V gene has CDR1 SEHNR and CDR2 FQNEAQ (reference sequence). The junction had 4 bases not matched to a gene; V was cut back by 5 bases and J by 10 bases. CDR3 DNA: TGTGCCAGCAGCACGGACAGGGGGCTCGAGCAGTTCTTC. Translated, it gives CASSTDRGLEQFF.

The rearrangement joins TRBV5-1 to TRBJ2-2; D remains unclear. The germline V and J ends were trimmed by 3 bases and 6 bases, with 12 bases remaining between them. Per the germline V gene, CDR1 is SGHRS and CDR2 is YFSETQ. This CDR3 contains 14 residues. CDR3 sequence (DNA): TGCGCCAGCAGCTACGAGACTGTATCCGGGGAGCTGTTTTTT. It is translated as CASSYETVSGELFF.

This chain joins TRBV5-6 and TRBJ1-3; 9 nucleotides align to TRBD1. The germline CDR1 and CDR2 sequences are SGHDT and YYEEEE. The CDR3 totals 15 residues. V shed 3 bases and J 2 bases; nucleotides not matched to a gene: 3. For the CDR3, the DNA is TGTGCCAGCAGCTCCGGACAGGGGACTGGAAACACCATATATTTT. Translation gives CASSSGQGTGNTIYF.

This clone appeared a few times. V is TRBV30 and J is TRBJ1-5; D is unclear. The CDR3 sequence is 11 residues long. V was shortened by 5 bases and J by 5 bases, with 7 bases between the two germline ends. Germline V gene sequence: CDR1 GTSNPN, CDR2 SVGIG (reference sequence). The chain's CDR3 is CAWRSDQPQHF. The CDR3 DNA follows: TGTGCCTGGCGATCGGATCAGCCCCAGCATTTT.

The rearrangement links TRBV7-2 to TRBJ2-6; 7 bases match TRBD1. This CDR3 has 18 amino acids. Germline loops: CDR1 SGHTA, CDR2 FQGNSA. V shed 1 base and J 1 base; nucleotides not matched to a gene: 7. CDR3 loop: CASSLVTGVISGANVLTF. In nucleotides, the CDR3 is TGTGCCAGCAGCTTAGTTACAGGGGTGATATCTGGGGCCAACGTCCTGACTTTC.

The CDR3 DNA follows: TGTGCCAGCAGTTACCTGGGAGCAACTAATGAAAAACTGTTTTTT. It yields the protein CASSYLGATNEKLFF. V and J are TRBV6-6 and TRBJ1-4, with D unclear. This CDR3 has 15 amino acids. Germline V CDR1 and CDR2: MNHNY, SVGAGI (reference sequence). V lost 2 bases, J lost 0 bases, and 7 bases lay in between.

This clone was found a few times. The chain has TRBV27 and TRBJ2-7; D might be TRBD2 (7 bases). CDR1 is MNHEY and CDR2 is SMNVEV in the germline V gene (reference sequence). The germline V and J ends were trimmed by 6 bases and 3 bases, with 21 bases remaining between them. The CDR3 runs to 16 residues. The CDR3 DNA reads TGTGCCAGCAGACCGTACCGAGGGGGGGTGGGCTACGAGCAGTACTTC. It is translated as CASRPYRGGVGYEQYF.

A single count supports this clone. The V and J genes are TRBV4-1 and TRBJ1-2, with TRBD1 matching over 7 bases. V lost 0 bases and J lost 5; bases outside the gene matches: 6. CDR1 MGHRA and CDR2 YSYEKL come from the germline V gene. CDR3 length: 15 residues. CDR3 sequence (DNA): TGCGCCAGCAGCCAAGATTCTGTGACAGGGTATGGCTACACCTTC. Translation: CASSQDSVTGYGYTF.

V is TRBV5-6 and J is TRBJ1-5; 7 bases align to TRBD1. In germline, CDR1 is SGHDT, CDR2 YYEEEE. Trimming removed 4 bases from V and 3 bases from J; junction bases left unmatched: 4. The CDR3 runs 14 residues. The CDR3 loop reads CASSRGQYNQPQHF. The CDR3 DNA reads TGTGCCAGCAGCAGGGGACAGTACAATCAGCCCCAGCATTTT.

This rearrangement joins TRBV6-5 to TRBJ1-2; D may be TRBD1 (6 bases). CDR1 MNHEY and CDR2 SVGAGI come from the germline V gene. V was clipped by 2 bases and J by 5 bases, with 15 bases between them. The CDR3 has 15 amino acids. CDR3 sequence (DNA): TGTGCCAGCAGTTACACACAGGGTATGGGATATGGCTACACCTTC. It specifies CASSYTQGMGYGYTF.

The genes are TRBV4-2 and TRBJ1-1; 7 bases align to TRBD1. V lost 0 bases to trimming and J lost 4 bases; unmatched junction nucleotides: 5. The CDR3 has 15 residues. Germline V gene sequence: CDR1 LGHNA, CDR2 YNFKEQ. DNA of the CDR3: TGTGCCAGCAGCCAAGATCCACAGGGGACCACTGAAGCTTTCTTT. This translates into CASSQDPQGTTEAFF.

The rearrangement links TRBV6-6 to TRBJ2-7; 7 bases agree with TRBD2. This CDR3 has 14 residues. Germline loops: CDR1 MNHNY, CDR2 SVGAGI (reference sequence). Losses at the gene ends were 5 bases for V and 3 bases for J; bases not matched to a gene: 7. In nucleotides, the CDR3 is TGTGCCAGCAGTCCCCGCCAGCGGGACTACGAGCAGTACTTC. Protein sequence: CASSPRQRDYEQYF.

In this sample, this clone turned up a few times. The chain is built from TRBV6-6 and TRBJ1-1, with TRBD1 as a possible D gene (5 bases). With 7 bases removed from V and 8 bases from J, the gap between germline ends came to 17 bases. Germline CDR1 is MNHNY and CDR2 is SVGAGI (reference sequence). The CDR3 loop spans 13 amino acids. Here the CDR3 DNA reads TGTGCCAGCACTTCGGAACAGGCCAGAGAAGCTTTCTTT. Protein: CASTSEQAREAFF.

This sequence joins TRBV10-3 and TRBJ1-1; perhaps TRBD1 as D (5 bases). Between the trimmed V and J ends, which lost 3 bases and 10 bases, there was a span of 12 bases. Germline loops: CDR1 ENHRY, CDR2 SYGVKD. This CDR3 is 12 amino acids long. CDR3 nucleotide sequence: TGTGCCATCAGTGATATAGGAACAGGAGCTTTCTTT. As protein: CAISDIGTGAFF.

The chain joins TRBV21-1 to TRBJ2-7; the D call of TRBD1 is as the table states it, not checked on the DNA. TRBV21-1 is shown as a pseudogene. The CDR3 is 15 residues long. CDR3 region: CASSTPTAFSYEQYF. The CDR3 DNA is TGTGCCAGCAGCACACCGACAGCATTCTCCTACGAGCAGTACTTC.

This clone showed up just a few times. The chain has TRBV3-1 (or the pseudogene TRBV3-2) and TRBJ2-7; tentative D call: TRBD2 (6 bases). The CDR3 runs 13 residues. V was cut by 4 bases and J by 4 bases, with 11 bases left in between. Germline V CDR1 and CDR2: LGHDT, YNNKEL (reference sequence). The CDR3 coding sequence is TGTGCCAGCAGCCCGGACTATGGGTACGAGCAGTACTTC. It yields the protein CASSPDYGYEQYF.

This sequence joins TRBV24-1 and TRBJ2-6; D gene ambiguous. The CDR3 is made up of 16 amino acids. CDR1 is KGHDR, CDR2 SFDVKD, per germline. V lost 4 bases and J lost 0, with 9 bases in between. The DNA of the CDR3 is TGTGCCACCAGTGACCCGAGGCGCTCTGGGGCCAACGTCCTGACTTTC. It codes for CATSDPRRSGANVLTF.

The rearrangement uses TRBV7-3 and TRBJ2-7, with 7 bases lining up with TRBD1. The trim removed 5 bases at V and 3 bases at J, leaving 4 bases unmatched. This CDR3 is built from 13 residues. Germline V lookup: CDR1 SGHTA, CDR2 FQGTGA. In DNA form, the CDR3 reads TGTGCCAGCAGCCAGACAGGGAACTACGAGCAGTACTTC. It codes for CASSQTGNYEQYF.

The V and J genes are TRBV7-9 and TRBJ1-4; tentatively, D is TRBD1 (5 bases). The V and J ends lost 5 bases and 10 bases respectively, with 17 bases between them. CDR3 size: 14 residues. The V gene's germline CDR1 is SEHNR and CDR2 FQNEAQ (reference sequence). The CDR3 nucleotides are TGTGCCAGCAGCCGGGACGTTGGGGGAGGAAAACTGTTTTTT. This translates into CASSRDVGGGKLFF.

This clone was seen a single time. J is TRBJ1-2 and V is TRBV10-2; TRBD1 might be the D (6 bases). V lost 2 bases, J lost 8 bases, and 18 bases lay in between. The CDR3 totals 15 residues. Germline V gene lookup returns CDR1 WSHSY and CDR2 SAAADI. The CDR3 nucleotides are TGCGCCAGCAGTGAGCCAGGGGCTAGGTTCGGGGGCTACACCTTC. Its protein is CASSEPGARFGGYTF.

At least ten counts were recorded for this clone. This sequence joins TRBV28 and TRBJ2-1; weak D call: TRBD2 (6 bases). V shed 3 bases and J shed 1 base, with 16 bases lying between them. CDR3 length: 17 amino acids. The germline CDR1 and CDR2 sequences are MDHEN and SYDVKM. CDR3 sequence: CASSFPSLAESYNEQFF. CDR3 bases: TGTGCCAGCAGTTTCCCGTCCTTAGCGGAGTCCTACAATGAGCAGTTCTTC.

The DNA of the CDR3 is TGTGCCAGCAGCTTGACTAGCGGAGCCGGGGTGAATGAGCAGTTCTTC. Translating it yields CASSLTSGAGVNEQFF. This chain connects TRBV7-2 to TRBJ2-1, with TRBD2 identical over 9 bases. With 3 bases clipped from V and 7 bases from J, the junction kept 10 bases outside the gene matches. The CDR3 sequence is 16 residues long. The germline V gene has CDR1 SGHTA and CDR2 FQGNSA.

The J gene is TRBJ2-7, the V gene TRBV19; 12 nucleotides align to TRBD2. The V gene's germline CDR1 is LNHDA and CDR2 SQIVND (reference sequence). The CDR3 loop spans 15 amino acids. Losses at the gene ends were 5 bases for V and 6 bases for J; bases not matched to a gene: 8. CDR3 in DNA: TGTGCCAGTAGTGACGGACTAGCGGGGCCGGGCGAGCAGTACTTC. Its translation: CASSDGLAGPGEQYF. Complete variable domain (other parts from reference TRBV19 and TRBJ2-7): DGGITQSPKYLFRKEGQNVTLSCEQNLNHDAMYWYRQDPGQGLRLIYYSQIVNDFQKGDIAEGYSVSREKKESFPLTVTSAQKNPTAFYLCASSDGLAGPGEQYFGPGTRLTVT.

J is TRBJ1-6 and V is TRBV5-1; 8 nucleotides match TRBD1. V lost 0 bases to trimming and J lost 7 bases; unmatched junction nucleotides: 0. The germline CDR1 and CDR2 sequences are SGHRS and YFSETQ. This CDR3 is built from 14 residues. Here the CDR3 DNA reads TGCGCCAGCAGCTTGGGACAGGGGAATTCACCCCTCCACTTT. As protein: CASSLGQGNSPLHF. Using reference TRBV5-1 and TRBJ1-6 for the parts outside the CDR3, the full variable domain is KAGVTQTPRYLIKTRGQQVTLSCSPISGHRSVSWYQQTPGQGLQFLFEYFSETQRNKGNFPGRFSGRQFSNSRSEMNVSTLELGDSALYLCASSLGQGNSPLHFGNGTRLTVT.

This clone was counted between two and nine times. V is TRBV11-2 and J is TRBJ2-1; tentatively, D is TRBD2 (6 bases). The V gene's germline CDR1 is SGHAT and CDR2 FQNNGV. Trimming left V 1 base short and J 9 bases short, with 13 bases between. The CDR3 spans 14 residues. This chain's CDR3 is CASSLGGRGIEQFF. CDR3 DNA sequence: TGTGCCAGCAGCTTAGGAGGGCGGGGTATTGAGCAGTTCTTC.

CDR3 DNA sequence: TGCGCCAGCAGCCAAGAACTGGGGGCGCGCGGGGAGACCCAGTACTTC. Translating it yields CASSQELGARGETQYF. This chain joins TRBV4-3 and TRBJ2-5; a possible D gene is TRBD1 (6 bases). Trimming pared 0 bases from V and 5 bases from J, leaving 16 bases between. This CDR3 comprises 16 residues. CDR1 is LGHNA, CDR2 YSLEER, per germline.

The chain links TRBV6-5 to TRBJ1-1, with D unclear. V was trimmed by 6 bases and J by 0 bases, leaving 11 bases between them. This CDR3 comprises 14 residues. Germline CDR1 reads MNHEY; CDR2 reads SVGAGI. CDR3 nucleotides: TGTGCCAGCAGAAGACTCCCCATGAACACTGAAGCTTTCTTT. Translation gives CASRRLPMNTEAFF.

The chain has TRBV15 and TRBJ2-1; 12 bases match TRBD2. The CDR3 runs 16 residues. Germline CDR1 and CDR2: LNHNV and YYDKDF (reference sequence). J was trimmed by 7 bases and V by 5 bases; bases with no gene match: 9. CDR3 in DNA: TGTGCCACCAGCGGTACACTAGCGGGAGGTTGGAATGAGCAGTTCTTC. The encoded protein is CATSGTLAGGWNEQFF.

The gene calls are TRBV7-8 and TRBJ2-1; TRBD2 matches at 14 bases. The CDR3 loop spans 17 amino acids. Per the germline V gene, CDR1 is SGHVS and CDR2 is FQNEAQ. V dropped 5 bases and J dropped 5; count of bases not matched to a gene: 8. The CDR3 reads CASSIHPGLAGDNEQFF. CDR3 DNA sequence: TGTGCCAGCAGCATCCACCCGGGACTAGCGGGAGACAATGAGCAGTTCTTC.

The V gene is TRBV28, the J gene TRBJ1-2; TRBD1 agrees at 8 bases. The V segment lost 8 bases and the J segment 8 bases; nucleotides outside the gene matches: 10. The germline V gene encodes CDR1 MDHEN and CDR2 SYDVKM. CDR3 length: 13 residues. The CDR3 reads CASGGDRLGGYTF. In DNA form, the CDR3 reads TGTGCCAGCGGAGGGGACAGGCTGGGGGGCTACACCTTC.

V and J are TRBV11-2 and TRBJ1-2; 8 bases line up with TRBD1. This CDR3 is built from 14 residues. Germline V gene sequence: CDR1 SGHAT, CDR2 FQNNGV. V trimming: 4 bases; J trimming: 3 bases; junction bases outside the gene matches: 4. CDR3: CASSSPGQDYGYTF. For the CDR3, the DNA is TGTGCCAGCAGCTCCCCGGGACAGGACTATGGCTACACCTTC.